Shown below are 12 T cell receptor beta chains from a single sample sequenced in a study of breast tumors, draining lymph nodes, adjacent tissues. Breast cancer patients provided tissue from their axillary draining lymph nodes. MiXCR was run by TCRdb on the multiplex PCR reads, yielding one entry per CDR3 protein. The profile shows roughly 220,000 distinct CDR3 sequences, nearly 35% of them singletons. Specimen: axillary lymph node tissue. The receptors were gathered from a female donor with breast cancer. Some clones in this sample may be carry-over from other donors' samples.

This clonotype came up many times. V usage is TRBV7-2 and J usage is TRBJ2-7; TRBD2 matches at 13 bases. The junction had 7 bases not matched to a gene; V was cut back by 5 bases and J by 3 bases. CDR3 length: 16 residues. Germline CDR1 SGHTA, CDR2 FQGNSA. Here the CDR3 reads CASSAWTSGGYYEQYF. CDR3 DNA: TGTGCCAGCAGCGCCTGGACTAGCGGGGGCTACTACGAGCAGTACTTC.

V gene TRBV27 combines with J gene TRBJ1-6; D call uncertain. The CDR3 length is 14 residues. The V end was cut by 6 bases, the J end by 7 bases, with 13 bases between. CDR1 and CDR2 from the germline V gene are MNHEY and SMNVEV (reference sequence). In DNA form, the CDR3 reads TGTGCCAGCAGCCCGACCCGGAGCAATTCACCCCTCCACTTT. Residues: CASSPTRSNSPLHF.

There are many counts of this clonotype. The chain recombines TRBV5-8 with TRBJ2-3, with a tentative D call TRBD1 (6 bases). The CDR3 runs to 14 residues. Germline CDR1 SGHTS, CDR2 YDEGEE. V was clipped by 3 bases and J by 6 bases, with 14 bases between them. Here the CDR3 reads CASSWDTEMDTQYF. The CDR3 bases are TGTGCCAGCAGCTGGGACACCGAGATGGATACGCAGTATTTT.

The V gene is TRBV7-3, the J gene TRBJ2-4, with unresolved D. Germline CDR1 reads SGHTA; CDR2 reads FQGTGA. This CDR3 region has 16 residues. The V end was cut by 3 bases, the J end by 8 bases, with 20 bases between. CDR3 coding DNA: TGTGCCAGCAGCTTTCAGGCCGACCCCAATGAGGACATTCAGTACTTC. Translation: CASSFQADPNEDIQYF. The variable domain in full, completed from reference TRBV7-3 and TRBJ2-4, reads GAGVSQTPSNKVTEKGKYVELRCDPISGHTALYWYRQSLGQGPEFLIYFQGTGAADDSGLPNDRFFAVRPEGSVSTLKIQRTERGDSAVYLCASSFQADPNEDIQYFGAGTRLSVL.

CDR3 DNA: TGTGCCAGCAGTACTCACATACCGGGACTAGCGGGAGCAGGCGATACGCAGTATTTT. This sequence encodes CASSTHIPGLAGAGDTQYF. The chain joins TRBV25-1 to TRBJ2-3; TRBD2 aligns across 14 bases. Per the germline V gene, CDR1 is MGHDK and CDR2 is SYGVNS. Trimming cost V 5 bases and J 6 bases; bases outside gene matches: 16. There are 19 residues in the CDR3.

This clonotype was counted ten times or more. The CDR3 sequence: CASSIYLGSQPQHF. The CDR3, as DNA: TGTGCCAGTAGTATCTATCTTGGGAGTCAGCCCCAGCATTTT. This chain connects TRBV19 to TRBJ1-5; D is unresolved. Looked up from germline, CDR1 is LNHDA and CDR2 is SQIVND (reference sequence). The CDR3 length is 14 residues. The V end was cut by 3 bases, the J end by 6 bases, with 12 bases between.

The DNA of the CDR3 is TGCAGTGCCCTGAGGCCGGATACTGGAAACACCATATATTTT. Translated, it gives CSALRPDTGNTIYF. The rearrangement uses TRBV20-1 and TRBJ1-3, with no clear D. Germline V lookup: CDR1 DFQATT, CDR2 SNEGSKA (reference sequence). This CDR3 region has 14 residues. Between the trimmed V and J ends, which lost 6 bases and 2 bases, there was a span of 14 bases.

With regard to this clonotype: At one boundary the junction diverges from the germline segment, which might be a read error. The chain has TRBV7-3 and TRBJ2-5; 8 bases are a match to TRBD2. The CDR3 has 15 amino acids. Germline CDR1 is SGHTA and CDR2 is FQGTGA. DNA for the CDR3: TGTGCCAGCAGCTCCCAAGCGGGGGTGGCGGAGACCCAGCACTTC. The encoded protein is CASSSQAGVAETQHF.

A note on this clonotype: Relative to the germline gene, one junction end is altered; a read error may explain this. V and J are TRBV7-2 and TRBJ1-2, with a tentative D call TRBD1 (5 bases). Germline V CDR1 and CDR2: SGHTA, FQGNSA. The CDR3 has 15 residues. The CDR3 sequence is CASSLYVGPSYGYIF. The CDR3 DNA sequence: TGTGCCAGCAGCTTATATGTGGGACCCAGCTATGGCTACATCTTC.

The chain is built from TRBV2 and TRBJ1-1; a weak D match, TRBD1 (6 bases). Germline CDR1 SNHLY, CDR2 FYNNEI. This CDR3 has 12 residues. Trimming cost V 4 bases and J 8 bases, with 11 bases left between them. The DNA for the CDR3 is TGTGCCAGCAGTGTAGGGGGACCCGAAGCTTTCTTT. Translated, it gives CASSVGGPEAFF.

This clonotype came up many times. V is TRBV14 and J is TRBJ2-7; TRBD2 matches at 7 bases. CDR1 and CDR2 from the germline V gene are SGHDN and FVKESK. This CDR3 has 16 residues. V trimming: 1 base; J trimming: 0 bases; junction bases outside the gene matches: 6. This CDR3 reads CASSQGGGLRSYEQYF. Here the CDR3 DNA reads TGTGCCAGCAGCCAAGGGGGGGGACTCCGCTCCTACGAGCAGTACTTC.

This clonotype has just a few counts. The chain uses TRBV9 and TRBJ2-1; D gene unclear. The CDR3 contains 15 residues. The V end was cut by 0 bases, the J end by 1 base, with 8 bases between. Per germline, CDR1 SGDLS and CDR2 YYNGEE. This chain's CDR3 is CASSVDIGSYNEQFF. DNA of the CDR3: TGTGCCAGCAGCGTAGATATCGGTTCCTACAATGAGCAGTTCTTC.